This T cell receptor beta chain was sequenced for a study of early T cells in non-severe SARS-CoV-2 infection. Across the study: Sequencing input comprised bulk RNA from unsorted whole blood; chain pairing was not available.

The sample holds many counts of this clonotype. The V end was cut by 4 bases, the J end by 6 bases, with 11 bases between. This CDR3 spans 13 amino acids. Germline V gives CDR1 SGHVS, CDR2 FNYEAQ. The TCR library protocol attached unique molecular identifiers to the individual cDNA molecules. TCRdb re-called the 5' RACE reads with MiXCR, one entry per CDR3 protein. There are approximately 40,000 distinct CDR3 sequences in the sample; roughly 6.6% occur only once, and roughly 20% lies in the top ten. The rearrangement links TRBV7-6 to TRBJ2-3; the D gene is possibly TRBD2 (5 bases). This TCR came from an adult who was a healthcare worker with PCR-confirmed SARS-CoV-2 infection or an uninfected control (not recorded which). The sequencing here drew on whole blood, taken at baseline. The CDR3 here is CASSSGSVDTQYF. The CDR3 DNA follows: TGTGCCAGCAGCTCGGGGTCGGTGGATACGCAGTATTTT.